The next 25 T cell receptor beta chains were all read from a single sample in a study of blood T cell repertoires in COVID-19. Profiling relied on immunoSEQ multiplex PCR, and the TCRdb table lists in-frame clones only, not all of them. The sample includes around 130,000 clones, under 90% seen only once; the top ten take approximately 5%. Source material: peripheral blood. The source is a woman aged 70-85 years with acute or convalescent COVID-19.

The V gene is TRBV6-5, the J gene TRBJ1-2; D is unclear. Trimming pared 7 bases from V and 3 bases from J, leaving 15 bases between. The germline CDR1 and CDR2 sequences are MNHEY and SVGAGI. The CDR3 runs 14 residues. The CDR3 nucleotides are TGTGCCAGCACGGTAGATCCCTTATACTATGGCTACACCTTC. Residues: CASTVDPLYYGYTF.

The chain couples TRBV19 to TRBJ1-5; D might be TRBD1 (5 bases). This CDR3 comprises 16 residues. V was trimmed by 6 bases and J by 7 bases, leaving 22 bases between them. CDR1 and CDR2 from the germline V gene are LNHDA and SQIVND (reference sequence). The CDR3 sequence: CASSPLPGESSQPQHF. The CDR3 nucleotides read TGTGCCAGTAGCCCCCTCCCGGGGGAATCTAGCCAGCCCCAGCATTTT.

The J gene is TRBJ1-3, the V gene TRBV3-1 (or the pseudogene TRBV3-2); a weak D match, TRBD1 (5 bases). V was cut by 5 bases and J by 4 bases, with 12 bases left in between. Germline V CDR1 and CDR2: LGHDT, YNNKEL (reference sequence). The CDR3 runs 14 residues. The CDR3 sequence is CASSARDLGNTIYF. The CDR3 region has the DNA TGTGCCAGCAGCGCCCGGGACTTAGGAAACACCATATATTTT.

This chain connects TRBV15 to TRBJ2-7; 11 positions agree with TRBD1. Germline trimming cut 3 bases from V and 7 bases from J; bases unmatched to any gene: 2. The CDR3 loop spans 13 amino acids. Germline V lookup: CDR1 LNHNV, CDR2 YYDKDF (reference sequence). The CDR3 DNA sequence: TGTGCCACCAGCAGGGACAGGGGGCGAGAGCAGTACGTC. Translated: CATSRDRGREQYV.

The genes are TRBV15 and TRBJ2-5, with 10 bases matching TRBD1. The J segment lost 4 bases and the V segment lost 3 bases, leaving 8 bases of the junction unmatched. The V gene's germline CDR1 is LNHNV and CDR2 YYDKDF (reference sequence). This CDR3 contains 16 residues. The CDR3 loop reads CATSRSLTGGSETQYF. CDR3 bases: TGTGCCACCAGCAGGTCCCTGACAGGGGGCTCAGAGACCCAGTACTTC.

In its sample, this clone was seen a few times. The CDR3 loop is CASSLAENQPQHF. CDR3 coding DNA: TGTGCCAGCAGTTTGGCAGAAAATCAGCCCCAGCATTTT. The chain uses TRBV12-3 or TRBV12-4 and TRBJ1-5; D not resolved. CDR3 size: 13 residues. Between the trimmed V and J ends, which lost 3 bases and 4 bases, there was a span of 7 bases.

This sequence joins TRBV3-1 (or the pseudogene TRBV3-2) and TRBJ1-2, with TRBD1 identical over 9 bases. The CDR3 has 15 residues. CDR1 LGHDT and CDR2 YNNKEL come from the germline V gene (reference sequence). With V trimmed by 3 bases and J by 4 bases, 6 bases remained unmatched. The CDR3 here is CASSHRDRVSYGYTF. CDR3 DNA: TGTGCCAGCAGCCACCGGGACAGGGTAAGCTATGGCTACACCTTC.

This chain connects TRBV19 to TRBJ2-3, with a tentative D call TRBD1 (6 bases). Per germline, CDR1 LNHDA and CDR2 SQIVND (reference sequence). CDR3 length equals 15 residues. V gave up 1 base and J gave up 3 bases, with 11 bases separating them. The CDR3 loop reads CASSIGQRGTDTQYF. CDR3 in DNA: TGTGCCAGTAGTATAGGGCAGAGGGGGACAGATACGCAGTATTTT.

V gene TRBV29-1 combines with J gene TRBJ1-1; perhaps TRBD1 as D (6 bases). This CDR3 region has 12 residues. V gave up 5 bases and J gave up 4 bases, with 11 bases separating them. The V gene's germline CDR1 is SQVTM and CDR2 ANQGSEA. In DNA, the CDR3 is TGCAGCGTTAAGGGGGTGGGCACTGAAGCTTTCTTT. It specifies CSVKGVGTEAFF.

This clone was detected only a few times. The CDR3 protein is CASSVEGRLAGVHEQYF. The DNA of the CDR3 is TGTGCCAGCAGCGTAGAAGGGAGGCTAGCGGGGGTCCACGAGCAGTACTTC. The rearrangement uses TRBV9 and TRBJ2-7; 10 positions match TRBD2. The CDR3 loop spans 17 amino acids. CDR1 and CDR2 from the germline V gene are SGDLS and YYNGEE. Losses at the gene ends were 0 bases for V and 5 bases for J; bases not matched to a gene: 11.

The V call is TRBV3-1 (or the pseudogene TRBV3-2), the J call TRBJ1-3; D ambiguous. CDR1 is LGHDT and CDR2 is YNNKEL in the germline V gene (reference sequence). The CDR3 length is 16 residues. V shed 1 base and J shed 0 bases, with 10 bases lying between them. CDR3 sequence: CASSQAVLYSGNTIYF. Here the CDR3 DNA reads TGTGCCAGCAGCCAAGCGGTACTGTACTCTGGAAACACCATATATTTT.

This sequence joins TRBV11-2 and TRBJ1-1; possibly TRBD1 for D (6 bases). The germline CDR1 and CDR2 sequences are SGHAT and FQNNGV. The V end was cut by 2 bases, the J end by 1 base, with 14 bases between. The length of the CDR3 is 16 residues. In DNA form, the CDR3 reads TGTGCCAGCAGCTTAACGACAGGATACACGAACACTGAAGCTTTCTTT. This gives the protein CASSLTTGYTNTEAFF.

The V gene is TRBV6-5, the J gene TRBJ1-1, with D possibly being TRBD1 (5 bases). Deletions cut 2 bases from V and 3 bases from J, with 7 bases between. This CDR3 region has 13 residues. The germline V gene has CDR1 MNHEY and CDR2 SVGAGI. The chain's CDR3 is CASSYPGDTEAFF. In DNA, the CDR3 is TGTGCCAGCAGTTACCCGGGGGACACTGAAGCTTTCTTT.

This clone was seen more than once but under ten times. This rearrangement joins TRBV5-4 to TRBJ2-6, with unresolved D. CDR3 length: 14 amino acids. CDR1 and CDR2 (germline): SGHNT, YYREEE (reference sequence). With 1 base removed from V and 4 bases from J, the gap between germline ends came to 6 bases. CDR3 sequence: CASSLSVGANVLTF. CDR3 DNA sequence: TGTGCCAGCAGCTTGTCAGTCGGGGCCAACGTCCTGACTTTC.

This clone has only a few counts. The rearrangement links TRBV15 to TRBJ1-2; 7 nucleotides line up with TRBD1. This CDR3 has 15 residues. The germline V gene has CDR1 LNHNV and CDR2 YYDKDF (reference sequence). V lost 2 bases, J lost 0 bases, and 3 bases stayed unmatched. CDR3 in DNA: TGTGCCACCAGCAGAACAGGGACAGCTAACTATGGCTACACCTTC. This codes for CATSRTGTANYGYTF.

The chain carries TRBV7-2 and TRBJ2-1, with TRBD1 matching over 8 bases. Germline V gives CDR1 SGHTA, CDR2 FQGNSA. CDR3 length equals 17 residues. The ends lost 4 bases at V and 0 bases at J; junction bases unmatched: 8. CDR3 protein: CASSSGQGSISYNEQFF. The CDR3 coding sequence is TGTGCCAGCAGCTCCGGACAGGGAAGTATCTCCTACAATGAGCAGTTCTTC.

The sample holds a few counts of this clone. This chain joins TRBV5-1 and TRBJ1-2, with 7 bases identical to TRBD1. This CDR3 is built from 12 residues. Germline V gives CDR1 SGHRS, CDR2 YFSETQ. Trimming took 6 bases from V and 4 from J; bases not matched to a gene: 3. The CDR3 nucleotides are TGCGCCAGCACCGACAGGGCCTATGGCTACACCTTC. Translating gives CASTDRAYGYTF.

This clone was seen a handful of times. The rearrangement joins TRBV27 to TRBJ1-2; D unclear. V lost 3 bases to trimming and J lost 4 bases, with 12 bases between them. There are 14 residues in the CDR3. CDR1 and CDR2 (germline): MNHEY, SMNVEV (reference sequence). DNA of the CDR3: TGTGCCAGCAGTTTCCGAGGCAGACTCTATGGCTACACCTTC. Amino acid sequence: CASSFRGRLYGYTF.

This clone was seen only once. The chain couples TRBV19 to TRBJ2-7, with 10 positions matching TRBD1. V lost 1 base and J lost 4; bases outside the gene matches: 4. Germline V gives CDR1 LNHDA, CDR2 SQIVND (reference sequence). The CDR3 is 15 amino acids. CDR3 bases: TGTGCCAGTAGTATAGCTGGGACAGGGGCTTACGAGCAGTACTTC. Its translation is CASSIAGTGAYEQYF. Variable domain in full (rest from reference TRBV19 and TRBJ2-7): DGGITQSPKYLFRKEGQNVTLSCEQNLNHDAMYWYRQDPGQGLRLIYYSQIVNDFQKGDIAEGYSVSREKKESFPLTVTSAQKNPTAFYLCASSIAGTGAYEQYFGPGTRLTVT.

In nucleotides, the CDR3 is TGTGCCAGCAGCTTAGCAGGGGTTGGGAGCAATCAGCCCCAGCATTTT. Translating it yields CASSLAGVGSNQPQHF. The chain couples TRBV7-2 to TRBJ1-5, with D perhaps matching TRBD1 (5 bases). Germline V gives CDR1 SGHTA, CDR2 FQGNSA. This CDR3 is 16 amino acids long. V shed 0 bases and J shed 1 base, with 10 bases lying between them.

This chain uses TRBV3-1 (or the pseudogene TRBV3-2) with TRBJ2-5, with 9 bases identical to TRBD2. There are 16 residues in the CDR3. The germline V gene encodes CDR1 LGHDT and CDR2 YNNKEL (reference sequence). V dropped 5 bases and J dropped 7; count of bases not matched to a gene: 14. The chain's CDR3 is CASSSSGGLPLGTQYF. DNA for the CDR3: TGTGCCAGCAGCTCCAGCGGGGGGCTCCCATTGGGGACCCAGTACTTC.

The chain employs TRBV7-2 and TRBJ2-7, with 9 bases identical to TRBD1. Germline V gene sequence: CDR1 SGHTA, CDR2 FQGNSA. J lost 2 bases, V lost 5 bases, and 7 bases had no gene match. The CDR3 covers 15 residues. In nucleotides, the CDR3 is TGTGCCAGCAGCGAGTACGGGACAGGGCCCTACGAGCAGTACTTC. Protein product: CASSEYGTGPYEQYF.

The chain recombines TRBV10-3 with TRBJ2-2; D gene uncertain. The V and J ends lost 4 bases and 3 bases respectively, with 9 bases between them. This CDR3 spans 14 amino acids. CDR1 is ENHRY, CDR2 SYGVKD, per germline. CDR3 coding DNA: TGTGCCATCAGTGGTAGATTAGACACCGGGGAGCTGTTTTTT. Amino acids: CAISGRLDTGELFF.

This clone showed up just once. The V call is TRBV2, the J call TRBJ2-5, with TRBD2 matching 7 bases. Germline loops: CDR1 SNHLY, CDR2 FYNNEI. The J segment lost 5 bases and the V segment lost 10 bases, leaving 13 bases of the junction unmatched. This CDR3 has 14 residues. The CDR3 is CATSTSRSGETQYF. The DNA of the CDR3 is TGTGCCACCTCGACTAGCCGGTCCGGGGAGACCCAGTACTTC. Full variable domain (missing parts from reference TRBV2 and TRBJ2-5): EPEVTQTPSHQVTQMGQEVILRCVPISNHLYFYWYRQILGQKVEFLVSFYNNEISEKSEIFDDQFSVERPDGSNFTLKIRSTKLEDSAMYFCATSTSRSGETQYFGPGTRLLVL.

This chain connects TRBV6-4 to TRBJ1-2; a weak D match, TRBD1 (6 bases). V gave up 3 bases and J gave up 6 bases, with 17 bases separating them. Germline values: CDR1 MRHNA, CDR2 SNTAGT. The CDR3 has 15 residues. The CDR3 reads CASSESDSRAHGYTF. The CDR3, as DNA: TGTGCCAGCAGTGAATCGGACAGTCGGGCGCATGGCTACACCTTC.